This T cell receptor (beta chain) was recorded in a study of blood T cell repertoires in COVID-19. The V gene's germline CDR1 is SGHRS and CDR2 YFSETQ. This CDR3 comprises 14 residues. J gave up 2 bases and V 4 bases, and 3 bases lay outside the gene matches. Assay: immunoSEQ multiplex PCR; the TCRdb copy retains only in-frame clones and omits some. The profile shows roughly 120,000 clones, roughly 90% of them singletons. The sample consisted of peripheral blood. The source is a woman in her 70s who had recovered from COVID-19. This chain joins TRBV5-1 and TRBJ1-3; 7 bases line up with TRBD1. The CDR3 region is CASSPGQPGNTIYF. CDR3 DNA sequence: TGCGCCAGCAGCCCGGGACAGCCTGGAAACACCATATATTTT.